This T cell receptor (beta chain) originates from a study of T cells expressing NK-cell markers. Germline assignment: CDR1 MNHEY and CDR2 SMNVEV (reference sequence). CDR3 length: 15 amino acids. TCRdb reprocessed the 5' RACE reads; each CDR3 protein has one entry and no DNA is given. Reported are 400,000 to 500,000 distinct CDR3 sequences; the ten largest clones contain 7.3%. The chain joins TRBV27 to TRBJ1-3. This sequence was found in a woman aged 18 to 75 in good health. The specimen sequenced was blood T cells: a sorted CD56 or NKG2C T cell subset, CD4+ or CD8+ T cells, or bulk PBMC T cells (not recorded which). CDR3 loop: CASSKAGLAGNTIYF.